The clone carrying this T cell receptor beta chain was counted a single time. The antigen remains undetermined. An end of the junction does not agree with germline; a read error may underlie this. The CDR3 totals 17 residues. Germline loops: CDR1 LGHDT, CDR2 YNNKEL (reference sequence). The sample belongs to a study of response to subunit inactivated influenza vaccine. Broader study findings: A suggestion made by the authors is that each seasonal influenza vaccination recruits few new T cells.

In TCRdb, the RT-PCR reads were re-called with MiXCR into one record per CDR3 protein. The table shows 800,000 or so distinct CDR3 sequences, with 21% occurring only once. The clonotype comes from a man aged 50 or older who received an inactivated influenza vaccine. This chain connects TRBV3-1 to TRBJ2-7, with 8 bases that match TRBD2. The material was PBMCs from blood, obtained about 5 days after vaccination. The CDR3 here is CASSQPGTSRRVHEQHF. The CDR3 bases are TGTGCCAGCAGCCAGCCCGGGACTAGTCGACGGGTCCACGAGCAGCACTTC.